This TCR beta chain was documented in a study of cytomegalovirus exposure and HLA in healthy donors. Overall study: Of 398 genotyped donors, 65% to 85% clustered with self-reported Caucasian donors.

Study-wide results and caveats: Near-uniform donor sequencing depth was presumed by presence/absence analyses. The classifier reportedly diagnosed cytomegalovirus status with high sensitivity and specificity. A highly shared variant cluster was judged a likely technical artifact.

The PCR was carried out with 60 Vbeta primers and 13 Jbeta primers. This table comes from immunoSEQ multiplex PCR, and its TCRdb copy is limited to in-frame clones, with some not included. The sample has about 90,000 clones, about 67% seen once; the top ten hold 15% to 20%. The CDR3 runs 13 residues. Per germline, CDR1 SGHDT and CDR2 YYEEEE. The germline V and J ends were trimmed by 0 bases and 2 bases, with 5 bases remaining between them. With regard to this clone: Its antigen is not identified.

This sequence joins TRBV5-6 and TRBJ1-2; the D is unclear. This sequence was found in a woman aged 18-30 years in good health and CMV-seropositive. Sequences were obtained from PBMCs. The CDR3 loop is CASSLGGNYGYTF. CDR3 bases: TGTGCCAGCAGCTTGGGAGGGAACTATGGCTACACCTTC.